This is a list of T cell receptor beta chains from one sample in a study of HIV-infected children after antiretroviral therapy interruption. TCRdb processed the 3' RACE reads anew with MiXCR; each CDR3 protein has one entry. The sample has about 89,000 distinct CDR3 sequences, about 6.9% seen once. Sequenced material: CD45RA+ CD4+ T cells from PBMCs, pooled from several time points, taken from a donor given antiretroviral therapy, either interrupted or continuous. The source is a pool of human donors with HIV. Each CDR3 is given with its conserved first and last residue. Each record gives: D gene, clone size, V gene, J gene, CDR3 DNA, CDR3 protein. A D gene is named only where the DNA matches it firmly. For some rows the clone size is stated as once, few or many, or as a class when expanded; others skip it.

D gene: NA; clone size: many; V gene: TRBV20-1; J gene: TRBJ2-7; CDR3 DNA: TGCAGTGTTGCAGGCGTCGAGCAGTACTTC; CDR3 protein: CSVAGVEQYF
D gene: TRBD2; clone size: many; V gene: TRBV6-4; J gene: TRBJ2-1; CDR3 DNA: TGTGCCAGCAGCCGCTTCGGGACTAGCGGGAGCGCCTACAATGAGCAGTTCTTC; CDR3 protein: CASSRFGTSGSAYNEQFF
D gene: TRBD1; clone size: many; V gene: TRBV20-1; J gene: TRBJ1-5; CDR3 DNA: TGCAGTGCCACCAACAGGGGAAATCAGCCCCAGCATTTT; CDR3 protein: CSATNRGNQPQHF
D gene: TRBD2; clone size: NA; V gene: TRBV10-3; J gene: TRBJ2-1; CDR3 DNA: TGTGCCATCAGTGGGGGACTAGTCTCCTACAATGAGCAGTTCTTC; CDR3 protein: CAISGGLVSYNEQFF
D gene: NA; clone size: many; V gene: TRBV27; J gene: TRBJ2-3; CDR3 DNA: TGTGCCAGCAGTTTACTCAAGGGGACAAGCACAGATACGCAGTATTTT; CDR3 protein: CASSLLKGTSTDTQYF
D gene: NA; clone size: many; V gene: TRBV6-5; J gene: TRBJ2-3; CDR3 DNA: TGTGCCAGCAGTTACGGGACGGCGCAGTATTTT; CDR3 protein: CASSYGTAQYF
D gene: TRBD1; clone size: many; V gene: TRBV2; J gene: TRBJ2-7; CDR3 DNA: TGTGCCACCAATACCGGGACAGGGGGCGACGAGCAGTACTTC; CDR3 protein: CATNTGTGGDEQYF
D gene: NA; clone size: many; V gene: TRBV3-1; J gene: TRBJ2-1; CDR3 DNA: TGTGCCAGCGGGCCCAGGTGGGGATCCTACAATGAGCAGTTCTTC; CDR3 protein: CASGPRWGSYNEQFF
D gene: TRBD2; clone size: many; V gene: TRBV29-1; J gene: TRBJ2-1; CDR3 DNA: TGCAGCGTTGGCGGCGGACTAGCGGGGGGGGGATCCTCAGATGAGCAGTTCTTC; CDR3 protein: CSVGGGLAGGGSSDEQFF
D gene: NA; clone size: NA; V gene: TRBV3-1; J gene: TRBJ2-1; CDR3 DNA: TGTGCCAGCAGCACGACTGGGGGGCCCTACAATGAGCAGTTCTTC; CDR3 protein: CASSTTGGPYNEQFF
D gene: TRBD1; clone size: many; V gene: TRBV11-3; J gene: TRBJ2-7; CDR3 DNA: TGTGCCAGCAGCTTAGCAGGGGGCGAGCAGTACTTC; CDR3 protein: CASSLAGGEQYF
D gene: NA; clone size: many; V gene: TRBV5-6; J gene: TRBJ1-3; CDR3 DNA: TGTGCCAGCAGCTTGGGGGCGGGCATCCCTTCTGGAAACACCATATATTTT; CDR3 protein: CASSLGAGIPSGNTIYF
D gene: NA; clone size: many; V gene: TRBV18; J gene: TRBJ1-1; CDR3 DNA: TGTGCCAGCTCACCACTGGAGGATCTCGGCACTGAAGCTTTCTTT; CDR3 protein: CASSPLEDLGTEAFF
D gene: NA; clone size: many; V gene: TRBV18; J gene: TRBJ2-7; CDR3 DNA: TGTGCCAGCTCACCACTTCACGAGTGGGGAAACGAGCAGTACTTC; CDR3 protein: CASSPLHEWGNEQYF
D gene: TRBD1; clone size: many; V gene: TRBV3-1; J gene: TRBJ1-5; CDR3 DNA: TGTGCCAGCAGCCCGACAGGGGGGATGAGCAGCAATCAGCCCCAGCATTTT; CDR3 protein: CASSPTGGMSSNQPQHF
D gene: NA; clone size: few; V gene: TRBV5-4; J gene: TRBJ2-7; CDR3 DNA: TGTGCCAGCAGCTCAGGCCAAACCTACGAGCAGTACTTC; CDR3 protein: CASSSGQTYEQYF
D gene: NA; clone size: many; V gene: TRBV29-1; J gene: TRBJ1-3; CDR3 DNA: TGCAGCGTCGACGTTCTCTCTGGAAACACCATATATTTT; CDR3 protein: CSVDVLSGNTIYF
D gene: NA; clone size: many; V gene: TRBV6-5; J gene: TRBJ1-1; CDR3 DNA: TGTGCCAGCAGTTACTGGGCAATAGGAAGCACTGAAGCTTTCTTT; CDR3 protein: CASSYWAIGSTEAFF
D gene: TRBD1; clone size: many; V gene: TRBV7-8; J gene: TRBJ2-7; CDR3 DNA: TGTGCCAGCAGCTTGAGGGACAGGGCCTACGAGCAGTACTTC; CDR3 protein: CASSLRDRAYEQYF
D gene: NA; clone size: many; V gene: TRBV24-1; J gene: TRBJ1-2; CDR3 DNA: TGTGCCACCAGCGGGGAAACCCCCTCTGGCTACACCTTC; CDR3 protein: CATSGETPSGYTF
D gene: TRBD1; clone size: NA; V gene: TRBV4-1; J gene: TRBJ1-4; CDR3 DNA: TGCGCCAGCAGCCATCTAACCGGGACAGGGGGAGAAAAACTGTTTTTT; CDR3 protein: CASSHLTGTGGEKLFF
D gene: NA; clone size: NA; V gene: TRBV20-1; J gene: TRBJ2-1; CDR3 DNA: TGCAGTGCCCCGCAGGAGTCCTACAATGAGCAGTTCTTC; CDR3 protein: CSAPQESYNEQFF
D gene: NA; clone size: NA; V gene: TRBV5-8; J gene: TRBJ2-3; CDR3 DNA: TGTGCCAGCAGTTCCCGGACGGTCGAAACCACAGATACGCAGTATTTT; CDR3 protein: CASSSRTVETTDTQYF
D gene: NA; clone size: many; V gene: TRBV7-2; J gene: TRBJ2-1; CDR3 DNA: TGTGCCAGCAGCTCCACTTACAATGAGCAGTTCTTC; CDR3 protein: CASSSTYNEQFF
D gene: NA; clone size: NA; V gene: TRBV12-1; J gene: TRBJ2-6; CDR3 DNA: TGTGCCAGCCTTCTATCATATTCTGGGGCCAACGTCCTGACTTTC; CDR3 protein: CASLLSYSGANVLTF
D gene: NA; clone size: many; V gene: TRBV12-5; J gene: TRBJ2-3; CDR3 DNA: TGTGCTAGTGGTGTCGCAGCCACAGATACGCAGTATTTT; CDR3 protein: CASGVAATDTQYF
D gene: NA; clone size: many; V gene: TRBV9; J gene: TRBJ1-2; CDR3 DNA: TGTGCCAGCAGCGTCAGAGATAACTATGGCTACACCTTC; CDR3 protein: CASSVRDNYGYTF
D gene: NA; clone size: many; V gene: TRBV5-1; J gene: TRBJ2-7; CDR3 DNA: TGCGCCAGCAGCTTGGGGGCGGACTACGAGCAGTACTTC; CDR3 protein: CASSLGADYEQYF